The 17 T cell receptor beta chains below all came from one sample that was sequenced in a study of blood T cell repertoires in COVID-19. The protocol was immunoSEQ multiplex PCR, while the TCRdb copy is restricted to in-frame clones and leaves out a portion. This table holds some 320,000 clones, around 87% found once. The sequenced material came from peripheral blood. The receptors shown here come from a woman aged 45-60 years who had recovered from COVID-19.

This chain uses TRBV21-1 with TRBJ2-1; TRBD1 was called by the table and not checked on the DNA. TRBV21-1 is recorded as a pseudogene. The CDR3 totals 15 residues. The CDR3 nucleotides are TGTGCCAGCAGCTCATACAGGGGGGCCGCCAATGAGCAGTTCTTC. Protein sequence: CASSSYRGAANEQFF.

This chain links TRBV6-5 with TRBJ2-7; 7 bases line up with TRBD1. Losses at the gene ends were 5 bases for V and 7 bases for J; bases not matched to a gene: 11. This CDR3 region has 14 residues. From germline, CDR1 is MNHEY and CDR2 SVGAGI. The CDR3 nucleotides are TGTGCCAGCAGTCGCTACCGGGACAGACTAGAGCAGTACTTC. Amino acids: CASSRYRDRLEQYF.

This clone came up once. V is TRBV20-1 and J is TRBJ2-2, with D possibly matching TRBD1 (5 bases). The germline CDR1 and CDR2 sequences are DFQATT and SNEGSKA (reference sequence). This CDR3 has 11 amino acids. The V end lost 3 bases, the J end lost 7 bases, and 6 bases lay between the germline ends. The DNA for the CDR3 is TGCAGTGCTAGTAGGGGCGGGGAGCTGTTTTTT. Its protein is CSASRGGELFF.

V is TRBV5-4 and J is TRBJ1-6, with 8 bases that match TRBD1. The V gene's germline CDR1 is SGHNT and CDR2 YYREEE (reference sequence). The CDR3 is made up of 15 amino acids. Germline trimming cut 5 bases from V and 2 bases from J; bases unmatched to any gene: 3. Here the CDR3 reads CASRMTGAYNSPLHF. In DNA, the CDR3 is TGTGCCAGCAGGATGACAGGGGCCTATAATTCACCCCTCCACTTT. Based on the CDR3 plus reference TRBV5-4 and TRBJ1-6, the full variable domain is ETGVTQSPTHLIKTRGQQVTLRCSSQSGHNTVSWYQQALGQGPQFIFQYYREEENGRGNFPPRFSGLQFPNYSSELNVNALELDDSALYLCASRMTGAYNSPLHFGNGTRLTVT.

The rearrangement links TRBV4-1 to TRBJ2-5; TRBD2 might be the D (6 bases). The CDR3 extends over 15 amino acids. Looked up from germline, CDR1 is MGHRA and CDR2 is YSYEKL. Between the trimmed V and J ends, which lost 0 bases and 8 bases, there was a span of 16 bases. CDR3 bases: TGCGCCAGCAGCCAAGATCGGCGGGGAGGAGGAACCCAGTACTTC. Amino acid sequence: CASSQDRRGGGTQYF.

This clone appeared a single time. The CDR3 protein is CASSLMNLQGAVTEAFF. The CDR3, as DNA: TGTGCCAGCAGTCTTATGAACTTACAGGGGGCGGTCACTGAAGCTTTCTTT. This rearrangement joins TRBV27 to TRBJ1-1, with 9 nucleotides matching TRBD1. V shed 5 bases and J 4 bases; nucleotides not matched to a gene: 14. Germline V CDR1 and CDR2: MNHEY, SMNVEV (reference sequence). This CDR3 region has 17 residues.

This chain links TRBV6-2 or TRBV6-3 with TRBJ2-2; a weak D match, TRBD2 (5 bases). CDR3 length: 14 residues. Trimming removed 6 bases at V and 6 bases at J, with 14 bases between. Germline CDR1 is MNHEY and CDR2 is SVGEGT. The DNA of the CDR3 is TGTGCCAGCAGCTTGAATCGGGGTGCCGGGGAGCTGTTTTTT. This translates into CASSLNRGAGELFF.

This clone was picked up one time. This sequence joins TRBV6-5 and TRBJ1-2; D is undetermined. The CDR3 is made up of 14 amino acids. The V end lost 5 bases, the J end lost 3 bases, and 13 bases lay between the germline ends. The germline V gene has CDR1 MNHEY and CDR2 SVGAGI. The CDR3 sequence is CASSRQVSDYGYTF. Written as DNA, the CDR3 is TGTGCCAGCAGTCGCCAGGTTTCAGACTATGGCTACACCTTC.

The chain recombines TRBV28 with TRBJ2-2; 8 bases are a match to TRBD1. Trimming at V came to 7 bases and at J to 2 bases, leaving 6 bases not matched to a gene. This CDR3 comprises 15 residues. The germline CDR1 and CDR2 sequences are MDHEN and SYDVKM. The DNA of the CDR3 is TGTGCCAGCAAAGATCAGGGGGCCAACACCGGGGAGCTGTTTTTT. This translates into CASKDQGANTGELFF.

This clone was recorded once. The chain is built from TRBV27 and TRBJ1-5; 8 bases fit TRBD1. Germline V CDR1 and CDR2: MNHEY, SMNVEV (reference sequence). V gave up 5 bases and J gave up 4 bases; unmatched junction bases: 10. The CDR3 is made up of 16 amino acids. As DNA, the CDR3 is TGTGCCAGCAGTAAACTCCCCGGGACAGGTAATCAGCCCCAGCATTTT. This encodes CASSKLPGTGNQPQHF.

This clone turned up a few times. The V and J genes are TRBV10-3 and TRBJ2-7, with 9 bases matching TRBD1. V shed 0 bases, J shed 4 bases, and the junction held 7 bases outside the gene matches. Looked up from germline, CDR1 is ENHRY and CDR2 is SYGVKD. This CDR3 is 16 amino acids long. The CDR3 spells CAISESGRDREYEQYF. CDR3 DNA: TGTGCCATCAGTGAGTCGGGTCGGGACAGGGAGTACGAGCAGTACTTC.

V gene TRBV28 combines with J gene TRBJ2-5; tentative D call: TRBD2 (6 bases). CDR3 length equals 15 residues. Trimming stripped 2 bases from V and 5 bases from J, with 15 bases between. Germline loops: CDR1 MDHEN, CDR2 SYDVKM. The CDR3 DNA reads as TGTGCCAGCAGTTTAACCCGGGAGATCGGGGAGACCCAGTACTTC. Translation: CASSLTREIGETQYF. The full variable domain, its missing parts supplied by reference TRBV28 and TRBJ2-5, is DVKVTQSSRYLVKRTGEKVFLECVQDMDHENMFWYRQDPGLGLRLIYFSYDVKMKEKGDIPEGYSVSREKKERFSLILESASTNQTSMYLCASSLTREIGETQYFGPGTRLLVL.

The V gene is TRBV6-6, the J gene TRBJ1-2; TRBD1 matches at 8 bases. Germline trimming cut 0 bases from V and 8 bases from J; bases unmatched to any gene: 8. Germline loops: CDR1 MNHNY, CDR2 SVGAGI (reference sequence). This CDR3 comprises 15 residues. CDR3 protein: CASSYSLDRDKGYTF. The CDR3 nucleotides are TGTGCCAGCAGTTACTCGCTGGACAGGGATAAAGGCTACACCTTC.

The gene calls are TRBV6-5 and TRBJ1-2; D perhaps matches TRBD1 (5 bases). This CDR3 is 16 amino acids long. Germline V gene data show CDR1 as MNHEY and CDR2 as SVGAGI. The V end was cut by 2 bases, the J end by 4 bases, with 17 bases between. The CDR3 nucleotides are TGTGCCAGCAGTTACGCATGGGGGAGGGAAGGCTATGGCTACACCTTC. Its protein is CASSYAWGREGYGYTF.

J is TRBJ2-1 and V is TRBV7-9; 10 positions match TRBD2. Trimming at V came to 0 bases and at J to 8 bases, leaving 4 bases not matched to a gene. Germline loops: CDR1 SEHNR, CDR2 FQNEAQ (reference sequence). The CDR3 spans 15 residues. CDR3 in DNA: TGTGCCAGCAGCTTAGCTAGCGGGAGGTTCCATGAGCAGTTCTTC. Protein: CASSLASGRFHEQFF. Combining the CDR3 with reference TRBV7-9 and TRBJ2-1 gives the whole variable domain DTGVSQNPRHKITKRGQNVTFRCDPISEHNRLYWYRQTLGQGPEFLTYFQNEAQLEKSRLLSDRFSAERPKGSFSTLEIQRTEQGDSAMYLCASSLASGRFHEQFFGPGTRLTVL.

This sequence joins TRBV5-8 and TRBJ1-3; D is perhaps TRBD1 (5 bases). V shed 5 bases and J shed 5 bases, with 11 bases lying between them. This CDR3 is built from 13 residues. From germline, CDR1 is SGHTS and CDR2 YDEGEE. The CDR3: CASSFDRRNTIYF. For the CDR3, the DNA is TGTGCCAGCAGTTTTGACAGACGAAACACCATATATTTT.

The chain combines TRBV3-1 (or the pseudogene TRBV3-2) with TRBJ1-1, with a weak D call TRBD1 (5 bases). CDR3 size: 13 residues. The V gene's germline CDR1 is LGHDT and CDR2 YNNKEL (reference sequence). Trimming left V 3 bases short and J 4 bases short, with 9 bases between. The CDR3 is CASSHSGPTEAFF. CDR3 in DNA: TGTGCCAGCAGCCACTCAGGGCCCACTGAAGCTTTCTTT.